This T cell receptor beta chain was sequenced for a study of blood T cell repertoires in COVID-19. Study-wide background: Whether acute or convalescent, the COVID-19 samples came from the United States, Italy and Spain. T cells, B-cell-depleted T cells, or PBMCs provided the cDNA or gDNA that served as material.

Authors' processing steps: Amplification of reference gene primers was used by the study to estimate nucleated cell counts. Data came from immunoSEQ multiplex PCR; TCRdb stores just in-frame clones and leaves some out. Clonal size and the V and J genes are those of that table, whereas D and trimming came from the DNA. The table includes about 64,000 clones, approximately 82% detected once. V trimming: 8 bases; J trimming: 5 bases; junction bases outside the gene matches: 7. The CDR3 loop spans 14 amino acids. The germline CDR1 and CDR2 sequences are SNHLY and FYNNEI. The sample was peripheral blood. The chain has TRBV2 and TRBJ2-3, with 10 positions matching TRBD2. This clonotype was sampled from a woman between 55 and 75 years old with acute or convalescent COVID-19. CDR3 loop: CASLERGGVDTQYF. In DNA, the CDR3 is TGTGCCAGCTTGGAGCGGGGGGGCGTAGATACGCAGTATTTT. Filled out from reference TRBV2 and TRBJ2-3, the complete variable domain reads EPEVTQTPSHQVTQMGQEVILRCVPISNHLYFYWYRQILGQKVEFLVSFYNNEISEKSEIFDDQFSVERPDGSNFTLKIRSTKLEDSAMYFCASLERGGVDTQYFGPGTRLTVL.